These 28 T cell receptor beta chains were sequenced from one sample in a study of CD8 T cells in Susac syndrome. cDNA came from about 0.5 to 1 ug RNA primed by random hexamers. TCRdb processed the immunoSEQ multiplex PCR reads anew with MiXCR; each CDR3 protein has one entry. Of 200,000 to 250,000 distinct CDR3 sequences listed, about 90% are singletons. Specimen: CD8+ T cells from PBMCs. Source of these receptors: a human donor with multiple sclerosis.

The chain combines TRBV6-2 or TRBV6-3 with TRBJ2-1, with 10 bases lining up with TRBD2. Germline V gene sequence: CDR1 MNHEY, CDR2 SVGEGT. The CDR3 covers 15 residues. The junction had 6 bases not matched to a gene; V was cut back by 2 bases and J by 8 bases. The CDR3 sequence: CASSYPPLAGDEQFF. The CDR3 coding sequence is TGTGCCAGCAGTTACCCTCCCCTAGCGGGAGATGAGCAGTTCTTC.

The genes are TRBV12-3 or TRBV12-4 and TRBJ2-3; D perhaps matches TRBD1 (8 bases). The CDR3 length is 20 residues. Trimming pared 4 bases from V and 8 bases from J, leaving 34 bases between. CDR3 loop: CASSSSPITQLPGGGGTQYF. Written as DNA, the CDR3 is TGTGCCAGCAGTTCTTCTCCGATAACTCAACTCCCAGGGGGCGGGGGTACGCAGTATTTT.

This clonotype was seen once. The gene calls are TRBV29-1 and TRBJ2-1; no firm D call. The CDR3 extends over 12 amino acids. Trimming pared 3 bases from V and 8 bases from J, leaving 11 bases between. Germline CDR1 is SQVTM and CDR2 is ANQGSEA. Written as DNA, the CDR3 is TGCAGCGTTGATCCTAGTCACCATGAGCAGTTCTTC. This codes for CSVDPSHHEQFF.

The rearrangement links TRBV7-9 to TRBJ2-5; the D gene is possibly TRBD2 (6 bases). V shed 4 bases and J shed 5 bases, with 8 bases lying between them. The CDR3 totals 12 residues. CDR1 is SEHNR, CDR2 FQNEAQ, per germline (reference sequence). The CDR3 bases are TGTGCCAGCAGCTCGGAGGGTGAGACCCAGTACTTC. Translation gives CASSSEGETQYF.

The chain links TRBV11-2 to TRBJ1-2, with a possible D match to TRBD1 (6 bases). The CDR3 is 13 residues long. With 5 bases removed from V and 4 bases from J, the gap between germline ends came to 11 bases. Germline loops: CDR1 SGHAT, CDR2 FQNNGV. Written as DNA, the CDR3 is TGTGCCAGCAGCCTGGGGACAAGCTATGGCTACACCTTC. Its translation: CASSLGTSYGYTF.

The chain recombines TRBV9 with TRBJ2-7, with D perhaps being TRBD1 or TRBD2 (5 bases each). CDR1 SGDLS and CDR2 YYNGEE come from the germline V gene. This CDR3 region has 13 residues. The V end was cut by 2 bases, the J end by 5 bases, with 11 bases between. This CDR3 reads CASSVGEGHEQYF. For the CDR3, the DNA is TGTGCCAGCAGCGTTGGAGAGGGACACGAGCAGTACTTC.

The chain combines TRBV11-1 with TRBJ2-3, with no clear D. The V gene's germline CDR1 is SGHAT and CDR2 FQDESV (reference sequence). Trimming pared 2 bases from V and 1 base from J, leaving 19 bases between. CDR3 length: 18 residues. The CDR3 DNA reads TGTGCCAGCAGCTTATCTTCCGGTTGGGGAATCCGCACAGATACGCAGTATTTT. Its protein product is CASSLSSGWGIRTDTQYF.

The rearrangement joins TRBV11-1 to TRBJ1-1; no definite D call. The CDR3 covers 11 residues. CDR1 SGHAT and CDR2 FQDESV come from the germline V gene (reference sequence). The V end was cut by 1 base, the J end by 6 bases, with 3 bases between. In DNA form, the CDR3 reads TGTGCCAGCAGCTTAGTTGCTGAAGCTTTCTTT. Amino acids: CASSLVAEAFF.

The chain joins TRBV19 to TRBJ2-2; D remains ambiguous. Trimming removed 7 bases from V and 6 bases from J, with 6 bases in between. Per germline, CDR1 LNHDA and CDR2 SQIVND (reference sequence). The CDR3 sequence is 11 residues long. The CDR3 reads CASKKAGELFF. CDR3 DNA: TGTGCCAGTAAGAAGGCCGGGGAGCTGTTTTTT.

The J gene is TRBJ2-7, the V gene TRBV5-1, with D perhaps TRBD1 (5 bases). V dropped 3 bases and J dropped 2 bases, with 9 bases sitting between them. The germline CDR1 and CDR2 sequences are SGHRS and YFSETQ. The CDR3 is 13 residues long. The CDR3 nucleotides are TGCGCCAGCAGCTACGCACAGGCCTACGAGCAGTACTTC. Translated, it gives CASSYAQAYEQYF.

The V and J genes are TRBV4-3 and TRBJ2-7; D unclear. The ends were cut back, 0 bases at V and 0 bases at J, with 6 bases in the middle. This CDR3 region has 14 residues. The germline CDR1 and CDR2 sequences are LGHNA and YSLEER. The CDR3 reads CASSQELPSYEQYF. In DNA, the CDR3 is TGCGCCAGCAGCCAAGAGCTTCCCTCCTACGAGCAGTACTTC.

This chain links TRBV7-9 with TRBJ1-1; D ambiguous. The CDR3 runs 14 residues. The V end was cut by 2 bases, the J end by 4 bases, with 11 bases between. Germline loops: CDR1 SEHNR, CDR2 FQNEAQ (reference sequence). The CDR3 sequence: CASSLNPGTTEAFF. CDR3 in DNA: TGTGCCAGCAGCTTAAATCCGGGAACCACTGAAGCTTTCTTT.

This chain uses TRBV7-9 with TRBJ2-5, with unresolved D. Between the trimmed V and J ends, which lost 2 bases and 3 bases, there was a span of 10 bases. CDR1 and CDR2 (germline): SEHNR, FQNEAQ (reference sequence). The length of the CDR3 is 14 residues. CDR3 region: CASSLSSEEETQYF. In DNA, the CDR3 is TGTGCCAGCAGCTTAAGCTCCGAGGAAGAGACCCAGTACTTC.

The V and J genes are TRBV4-2 and TRBJ2-7; D gene unclear. The germline gives CDR1 LGHNA, CDR2 YNFKEQ. Deletions cut 4 bases from V and 3 bases from J, with 16 bases between. The CDR3 contains 15 residues. The chain's CDR3 is CASSLKDASGYEQYF. CDR3 DNA: TGTGCCAGCAGCCTCAAGGATGCTTCGGGCTACGAGCAGTACTTC.

The chain combines TRBV4-1 with TRBJ2-2; 8 bases align to TRBD2. This CDR3 has 16 residues. Germline assignment: CDR1 MGHRA and CDR2 YSYEKL. V lost 1 base to trimming and J lost 6 bases; unmatched junction nucleotides: 7. In nucleotides, the CDR3 is TGCGCCAGCAGCCAAGGACGGGAGGGCCGCGCCGGGGAGCTGTTTTTT. Protein product: CASSQGREGRAGELFF.

The chain couples TRBV30 to TRBJ2-1; 7 nucleotides align to TRBD2. Germline loops: CDR1 GTSNPN, CDR2 SVGIG (reference sequence). The V and J ends lost 4 bases and 9 bases, in that order; junction bases with no gene match: 6. The CDR3 has 12 residues. The CDR3 region is CAWTTGGFEQFF. In nucleotides, the CDR3 is TGTGCCTGGACGACGGGGGGATTTGAGCAGTTCTTC.

The rearrangement uses TRBV24-1 and TRBJ2-5; 11 positions agree with TRBD2. The CDR3 sequence is 14 residues long. V shed 6 bases, J shed 3 bases, and the junction held 2 bases outside the gene matches. Per germline, CDR1 KGHDR and CDR2 SFDVKD. The chain's CDR3 is CATSSGLAEETQYF. CDR3 DNA sequence: TGTGCCACCAGTTCGGGACTAGCGGAAGAGACCCAGTACTTC.

The V call is TRBV7-9, the J call TRBJ2-3; 7 bases match TRBD1. Looked up from germline, CDR1 is SEHNR and CDR2 is FQNEAQ (reference sequence). V dropped 5 bases and J dropped 2; count of bases not matched to a gene: 10. This CDR3 comprises 16 residues. Here the CDR3 reads CASSPRGTPYTDTQYF. In DNA form, the CDR3 reads TGTGCCAGCAGCCCCAGGGGGACCCCTTACACAGATACGCAGTATTTT.

The rearrangement uses TRBV7-9 and TRBJ1-4; D is unclear. CDR1 SEHNR and CDR2 FQNEAQ come from the germline V gene (reference sequence). There are 13 residues in the CDR3. The V end was cut by 0 bases, the J end by 12 bases, with 11 bases between. The CDR3 reads CASSLAQQTQLFF. In DNA, the CDR3 is TGTGCCAGCAGCTTAGCCCAACAGACACAACTGTTTTTT.

V usage is TRBV4-1 and J usage is TRBJ2-1; D is unclear. The CDR3 totals 12 residues. Trimming stripped 4 bases from V and 8 bases from J, with 9 bases between. CDR1 and CDR2 from the germline V gene are MGHRA and YSYEKL. Written as DNA, the CDR3 is TGCGCCAGCAGCCGGATTCGCGATGAGCAGTTCTTC. This encodes CASSRIRDEQFF.

This clonotype was seen only a few times. V gene TRBV19 combines with J gene TRBJ2-7, with D possibly TRBD1 on 6 matching bases. In germline, CDR1 is LNHDA, CDR2 SQIVND (reference sequence). The CDR3 is made up of 13 amino acids. V lost 5 bases, J lost 3 bases, and 11 bases lay in between. CDR3 amino acids: CASSSGTLYEQYF. The CDR3 DNA follows: TGTGCCAGTAGTTCCGGGACACTCTACGAGCAGTACTTC.

The J gene is TRBJ2-3, the V gene TRBV9; 7 nucleotides align to TRBD2. Germline V gene lookup returns CDR1 SGDLS and CDR2 YYNGEE. The CDR3 runs to 17 residues. The V gene end was trimmed by 4 bases and the J gene end by 2 bases; junction bases not matched to a gene: 13. The CDR3 loop reads CASSLGVTGGNTDTQYF. The DNA for the CDR3 is TGTGCCAGCAGCCTTGGGGTAACGGGAGGTAACACAGATACGCAGTATTTT.

J is TRBJ2-5 and V is TRBV20-1; 7 bases match TRBD1. Germline trimming cut 4 bases from V and 5 bases from J; bases unmatched to any gene: 16. Per germline, CDR1 DFQATT and CDR2 SNEGSKA (reference sequence). The CDR3 runs to 16 residues. CDR3 bases: TGCAGTGCTACGAAACAACTGGACGTCAGGGGGGAGACCCAGTACTTC. Encoded protein: CSATKQLDVRGETQYF.

Only one count was recorded for this clonotype. The chain combines TRBV6-5 with TRBJ2-5; TRBD1 might be the D (6 bases). V was trimmed by 6 bases and J by 2 bases, leaving 16 bases between them. The length of the CDR3 is 15 residues. Germline V gene data show CDR1 as MNHEY and CDR2 as SVGAGI. The CDR3 region has the DNA TGTGCCAGCAGGGTAGAGGGAAGGGGGCAAGAGACCCAGTACTTC. It translates to CASRVEGRGQETQYF.

The chain recombines TRBV25-1 with TRBJ1-1, with D perhaps matching TRBD1 (6 bases). CDR3 size: 12 residues. Between the trimmed V and J ends, which lost 6 bases and 5 bases, there was a span of 10 bases. Germline V gene data show CDR1 as MGHDK and CDR2 as SYGVNS. The CDR3 region is CASRQGTTEAFF. The CDR3 DNA reads TGTGCCAGCAGACAGGGTACGACTGAAGCTTTCTTT.

The chain employs TRBV6-5 and TRBJ2-5; D is possibly TRBD1 (5 bases). Germline lookup yields CDR1 MNHEY and CDR2 SVGAGI. This CDR3 has 13 residues. V was shortened by 5 bases and J by 0 bases, with 7 bases between the two germline ends. The CDR3: CASSQGYQETQYF. CDR3 bases: TGTGCCAGCAGTCAGGGCTACCAAGAGACCCAGTACTTC.

This clonotype has only a few counts. The chain uses TRBV24-1 and TRBJ1-1; D is ambiguous. Germline lookup yields CDR1 KGHDR and CDR2 SFDVKD. CDR3 length: 13 residues. V lost 3 bases and J 6 bases, leaving 10 bases between the germline ends. This chain's CDR3 is CATSDRGIPEAFF. CDR3 bases: TGTGCCACCAGTGATCGGGGTATCCCTGAAGCTTTCTTT.

The V call is TRBV20-1, the J call TRBJ2-3; perhaps D is TRBD1 or TRBD2 (5 bases each). This CDR3 comprises 13 residues. Germline V gene lookup returns CDR1 DFQATT and CDR2 SNEGSKA (reference sequence). V was cut by 5 bases and J by 2 bases, with 11 bases left in between. CDR3 coding DNA: TGCAGTGCTCCCGGGACGCTCACAGATACGCAGTATTTT. It is translated as CSAPGTLTDTQYF.